Here is one TCR beta chain with its context. Its target is not known. Other DNA sequences in the sample encode the same CDR3. Trimming stripped 2 bases from V and 0 bases from J, with 3 bases between. This CDR3 contains 14 residues. CDR1 and CDR2 from the germline V gene are SGDLS and YYNGEE. The data stem from a study of shared clonotypes between healthy human individuals. Study observations and caveats: Despite large depth, rarefaction showed incomplete sorted-subset sequencing.

The data were produced by immunoSEQ multiplex PCR, yet TCRdb's version contains in-frame clones alone and is incomplete. The table includes about 1.1 million clones, approximately 75% detected once. Sample: memory CD4+ T cells from PBMCs. Regarding subset: CD45RA-negative fraction. The chain recombines TRBV9 with TRBJ2-6; D remains ambiguous. The receptor was derived from a man between 18 and 29 years old in good health. Some clones in this sample may be carry-over from other donors' samples. The CDR3 region is CASSVGSGANVLTF. The DNA for the CDR3 is TGTGCCAGCAGCGTTGGCTCTGGGGCCAACGTCCTGACTTTC.